This T cell receptor beta chain stems from a study of T cell responses to AZD1222 COVID-19 vaccine. The V end lost 0 bases, the J end lost 2 bases, and 5 bases lay between the germline ends. Germline CDR1 and CDR2: SGHDT and YYEEEE. The CDR3 length is 13 residues. This table comes from immunoSEQ multiplex PCR, and its TCRdb copy is limited to in-frame clones, with some not included. The table includes approximately 300,000 clones, about 94% detected once. To note about this clone: The same CDR3 also results from other DNA sequences found in this sample.

This sequence was found in an adult who received the AZD1222 COVID-19 vaccine. This chain uses TRBV5-6 with TRBJ1-2; D is perhaps TRBD1 (5 bases). Sequencing used peripheral blood, obtained 28 days after the second AZD1222 dose. The CDR3 bases are TGTGCCAGCAGCTTGGGACAGAACTATGGCTACACCTTC. This sequence encodes CASSLGQNYGYTF.